This record concerns one T cell receptor beta chain sequence. The antigen is unknown. This entry comes from a study of regulatory T cells in long-lasting Graves disease. Trimming took off 5 bases at V and 4 bases at J, with 12 bases between the two ends. There are 14 residues in the CDR3. From germline, CDR1 is SGHRS and CDR2 YFSETQ. Time point indicated: persistent/refractory GD, antithyroid drugs over 5 years with positive TRAb. Construction of the TCR library relied on RNA isolated from PBMCs. An endocrinology department in Xi'an, China, recruited the patients. Arm-PCR of CDR3 regions and iRepertoire HTBI primers were the basis on which TCR beta libraries were built. TCRdb recomputed calls from the multiplex PCR reads with MiXCR, one row per CDR3 protein. The table lists about 470,000 distinct CDR3 sequences, around 20% of them singletons, with 7.8% in the top ten. Study results and caveats: Patients with persistent Graves' had lower TCR diversity than newly diagnosed patients. Researchers reported studying only peripheral blood, not thyroid tissue. Favored usage of TRBV28, TRBJ1-2 and TRBJ2-5 was recorded in persistent disease.

Here the sequenced sample was peripheral blood mononuclear cells (PBMCs), taken when the disease was refractory, from a patient treated with antithyroid drugs. This sequence originates from a female donor with Graves disease. The chain employs TRBV5-1 and TRBJ2-2; perhaps TRBD1 as D (5 bases). The CDR3 DNA is TGCGCCAGCAGGCTGGGGCGGTCCACCGGGGAGCTGTTTTTT. Residues: CASRLGRSTGELFF. Combining the CDR3 with reference TRBV5-1 and TRBJ2-2 gives the whole variable domain KAGVTQTPRYLIKTRGQQVTLSCSPISGHRSVSWYQQTPGQGLQFLFEYFSETQRNKGNFPGRFSGRQFSNSRSEMNVSTLELGDSALYLCASRLGRSTGELFFGEGSRLTVL.